The 30 T cell receptor beta chains reported below all come from one sample, sequenced in a study of shared clonotypes between healthy human individuals. Sequencing was performed with immunoSEQ multiplex PCR; in TCRdb, only in-frame clones are kept and a portion is missing. The table records about 2.4 million clones, around 90% of them present only once. The specimen was naive CD4+ T cells sorted from blood. Regarding subset: CD45RA+ positively selected. These TCRs come from a man between 18 and 29 years old in good health.

The rearrangement links TRBV21-1 to TRBJ2-3. TRBV21-1 is listed as a pseudogene. The CDR3 length is 12 residues. The CDR3 region is CASNPATDTQYF. The DNA of the CDR3 is TGTGCCAGCAACCCAGCCACAGATACGCAGTATTTT.

This clone was counted between two and nine times. The CDR3, as DNA: TGTGCCAGCTCATCGGACTCTGAAGGGAGCACTGAAGCTTTCTTT. It encodes CASSSDSEGSTEAFF. The chain is built from TRBV18 and TRBJ1-1; D is undetermined. The length of the CDR3 is 15 residues. V was cut by 5 bases and J by 4 bases, with 17 bases left in between. Germline-derived CDR1 and CDR2 are KGHSH and LQKENI.

V usage is TRBV5-6 and J usage is TRBJ2-7, with TRBD1 matching over 9 bases. The germline CDR1 and CDR2 sequences are SGHDT and YYEEEE. The V segment lost 3 bases and the J segment 1 base; nucleotides outside the gene matches: 5. The length of the CDR3 is 15 residues. The CDR3 loop reads CASSYRDRASYEQYF. The CDR3 DNA reads TGTGCCAGCAGCTACCGGGACAGGGCATCCTACGAGCAGTACTTC. Filled out from reference TRBV5-6 and TRBJ2-7, the complete variable domain reads DAGVTQSPTHLIKTRGQQVTLRCSPKSGHDTVSWYQQALGQGPQFIFQYYEEEERQRGNFPDRFSGHQFPNYSSELNVNALLLGDSALYLCASSYRDRASYEQYFGPGTRLTVT.

This clone is a singleton in its sample. V gene TRBV6-1 combines with J gene TRBJ1-6; 9 nucleotides agree with TRBD1. The germline CDR1 and CDR2 sequences are MNHNS and SASEGT. The ends lost 1 base at V and 9 bases at J; junction bases unmatched: 4. The CDR3 covers 15 residues. The CDR3 protein is CASSEGTGVVSPLHF. The DNA of the CDR3 is TGTGCCAGCAGTGAAGGGACAGGGGTGGTTTCACCCCTCCACTTT.

The J gene is TRBJ1-4, the V gene TRBV30; D uncertain. CDR1 and CDR2 (germline): GTSNPN, SVGIG (reference sequence). CDR3 length: 15 residues. Trimming took 0 bases from V and 5 from J, leaving 13 bases between them. CDR3 sequence: CAWSVLGINNEKLFF. The CDR3 coding sequence is TGTGCCTGGAGTGTACTAGGGATAAACAATGAAAAACTGTTTTTT.

This clone was picked up a small number of times. The chain has TRBV27 and TRBJ1-5; D is ambiguous. Trimming stripped 5 bases from V and 4 bases from J, with 21 bases between. The germline CDR1 and CDR2 sequences are MNHEY and SMNVEV (reference sequence). The CDR3 has 17 residues. This CDR3 is CASSVRALQGRNQPQHF. The CDR3 nucleotides are TGTGCCAGCAGTGTTCGGGCCCTACAAGGCCGGAATCAGCCCCAGCATTTT.

The chain joins TRBV18 to TRBJ2-3; D unclear. Germline assignment: CDR1 KGHSH and CDR2 LQKENI. Trimming took off 6 bases at V and 2 bases at J, with 9 bases between the two ends. The CDR3 extends over 13 amino acids. Here the CDR3 reads CASSPIPTDTQYF. The CDR3, as DNA: TGTGCCAGCTCCCCGATTCCCACAGATACGCAGTATTTT.

The chain recombines TRBV13 with TRBJ2-1; the match to TRBD2 covers 8 bases. The V gene's germline CDR1 is PRHDT and CDR2 FYEKMQ (reference sequence). CDR3 length equals 16 residues. V was clipped by 5 bases and J by 7 bases; unmatched bases: 13. Here the CDR3 DNA reads TGTGCCAGCAGCCACCGTTTATTAGCGGGGTTTAATGAGCAGTTCTTC. This sequence encodes CASSHRLLAGFNEQFF.

This chain connects TRBV9 to TRBJ2-3; no firm D call. The CDR3 runs 16 residues. The V end lost 4 bases, the J end lost 3 bases, and 18 bases lay between the germline ends. Germline CDR1 is SGDLS and CDR2 is YYNGEE. CDR3: CASSLTISPGTDTQYF. The CDR3 DNA is TGTGCCAGCAGCCTAACAATATCCCCGGGTACAGATACGCAGTATTTT.

The gene calls are TRBV7-9 and TRBJ2-7; 7 nucleotides align to TRBD2. Per the germline V gene, CDR1 is SEHNR and CDR2 is FQNEAQ (reference sequence). The CDR3 spans 17 residues. Trimming cost V 1 base and J 2 bases; bases outside gene matches: 11. The CDR3 bases are TGTGCCAGCAGCTTAGTACCCCAACGGCTAGCGGCCTACGAGCAGTACTTC. Translating it yields CASSLVPQRLAAYEQYF.

The V call is TRBV12-5, the J call TRBJ2-2; D gene ambiguous. Trimming pared 1 base from V and 2 bases from J, leaving 5 bases between. Germline CDR1 reads LGHNT; CDR2 reads FRNRAP. This CDR3 contains 14 residues. The CDR3 bases are TGTGCTAGTGGTTTGGGCACCAACACCGGGGAGCTGTTTTTT. Translation gives CASGLGTNTGELFF.

This chain joins TRBV6-6 and TRBJ1-2; D gene unclear. Trimming shortened V by 5 bases and J by 3 bases, and 10 bases separated the two germline ends. Germline CDR1 is MNHNY and CDR2 is SVGAGI (reference sequence). The CDR3 is 13 residues long. The CDR3 DNA reads TGTGCCAGCAGTAGGGTCGCCGACTATGGCTACACCTTC. Its protein is CASSRVADYGYTF.

In this sample, this clone turned up once. The chain carries TRBV2 and TRBJ2-7; no clear D gene. CDR3 size: 12 residues. Per the germline V gene, CDR1 is SNHLY and CDR2 is FYNNEI. V shed 4 bases and J shed 3 bases, with 7 bases lying between them. The CDR3 loop reads CASSVLNYEQYF. The CDR3 DNA reads TGTGCCAGCAGTGTCCTAAACTACGAGCAGTACTTC.

This rearrangement joins TRBV19 to TRBJ2-3, with 8 positions matching TRBD2. Germline V CDR1 and CDR2: LNHDA, SQIVND (reference sequence). J gave up 1 base and V 5 bases, and 5 bases lay outside the gene matches. This CDR3 contains 15 residues. CDR3 DNA: TGTGCCAGTAGTCTGGGACTAGGTGGCACAGATACGCAGTATTTT. It encodes CASSLGLGGTDTQYF.

The chain combines TRBV2 with TRBJ1-5; 7 bases are a match to TRBD1. There are 16 residues in the CDR3. In germline, CDR1 is SNHLY, CDR2 FYNNEI. V lost 6 bases, J lost 1 base, and 9 bases stayed unmatched. CDR3 bases: TGTGCCAGCAGCCAGGAGGGGGCGCGGAGCAATCAGCCCCAGCATTTT. Its translation: CASSQEGARSNQPQHF.

Only one count was recorded for this clone. The V and J genes are TRBV28 and TRBJ1-1; a possible D gene is TRBD1 (5 bases). CDR3 length: 11 residues. Trimming removed 5 bases from V and 7 bases from J, with 8 bases in between. CDR1 and CDR2 from the germline V gene are MDHEN and SYDVKM. This CDR3 reads CASSDRYEAFF. CDR3 sequence (DNA): TGTGCCAGCAGTGACAGATATGAAGCTTTCTTT. Variable domain in full (rest from reference TRBV28 and TRBJ1-1): DVKVTQSSRYLVKRTGEKVFLECVQDMDHENMFWYRQDPGLGLRLIYFSYDVKMKEKGDIPEGYSVSREKKERFSLILESASTNQTSMYLCASSDRYEAFFGQGTRLTVV.

The chain couples TRBV29-1 to TRBJ2-5; TRBD2 aligns across 9 bases. Near its end, the DNA agrees better with TRBJ2-7, so the J call may be wrong. Per the germline V gene, CDR1 is SQVTM and CDR2 is ANQGSEA. This CDR3 spans 13 amino acids. For the CDR3, the DNA is TGCAGCGTGGACGGGACTAGCAGATACGAGCAGTACTTC. The encoded protein is CSVDGTSRYEQYF.

J is TRBJ2-5 and V is TRBV30; D gene unclear. This CDR3 contains 14 residues. Deletions cut 0 bases from V and 5 bases from J, with 13 bases between. In germline, CDR1 is GTSNPN, CDR2 SVGIG (reference sequence). This CDR3 is CAWSVPVSRETQYF. Here the CDR3 DNA reads TGTGCCTGGAGTGTACCGGTCAGTCGGGAGACCCAGTACTTC.

The V gene is TRBV2, the J gene TRBJ1-5, with a tentative D call TRBD1 (5 bases). The germline V gene has CDR1 SNHLY and CDR2 FYNNEI. This CDR3 comprises 15 residues. V lost 5 bases to trimming and J lost 2 bases, with 13 bases between them. The CDR3 here is CASSPREGRNQPQHF. In DNA form, the CDR3 reads TGTGCCAGCAGTCCACGTGAGGGGCGCAATCAGCCCCAGCATTTT.

The chain uses TRBV7-9 and TRBJ2-1; tentative D call: TRBD2 (5 bases). Germline lookup yields CDR1 SEHNR and CDR2 FQNEAQ (reference sequence). V was shortened by 1 base and J by 4 bases, with 17 bases between the two germline ends. CDR3 length: 17 amino acids. The CDR3 sequence: CASSLDSRSGPYNEQFF. For the CDR3, the DNA is TGTGCCAGCAGCTTAGACTCCCGGAGCGGACCTTACAATGAGCAGTTCTTC.

The chain joins TRBV14 to TRBJ2-7; D not certain. Trimming took off 4 bases at V and 7 bases at J, with 11 bases between the two ends. Germline loops: CDR1 SGHDN, CDR2 FVKESK. There are 12 residues in the CDR3. CDR3 coding DNA: TGTGCCAGCAGCCCGACCCGTCAAGAGCAGTACTTC. Translating it yields CASSPTRQEQYF.

The chain's CDR3 is CASSVGQYGYTF. CDR3 nucleotides: TGTGCCAGCAGCGTAGGGCAATATGGCTACACCTTC. V and J are TRBV9 and TRBJ1-2; D remains unclear. V lost 0 bases, J lost 5 bases, and 5 bases lay in between. This CDR3 has 12 residues. From germline, CDR1 is SGDLS and CDR2 YYNGEE. The whole variable domain, remainder taken from reference TRBV9 and TRBJ1-2, is DSGVTQTPKHLITATGQRVTLRCSPRSGDLSVYWYQQSLDQGLQFLIQYYNGEERAKGNILERFSAQQFPDLHSELNLSSLELGDSALYFCASSVGQYGYTFGSGTRLTVV.

V and J are TRBV18 and TRBJ1-2, with no clear D. Between the trimmed V and J ends, which lost 2 bases and 1 base, there was a span of 5 bases. Germline CDR1 and CDR2: KGHSH and LQKENI. The length of the CDR3 is 13 residues. As DNA, the CDR3 is TGTGCCAGCTCACCAAATGATAACTATGGCTACACCTTC. Its translation is CASSPNDNYGYTF.

This chain joins TRBV5-4 and TRBJ2-2, with D perhaps TRBD1 or TRBD2 (5 bases each). Germline CDR1 is SGHNT and CDR2 is YYREEE (reference sequence). Trimming took 4 bases from V and 6 from J, leaving 10 bases between them. The CDR3 sequence is 13 residues long. The CDR3 bases are TGTGCCAGCAGCGGGGGTGCGTCCGGGGAGCTGTTTTTT. As protein: CASSGGASGELFF.

This clone is a singleton in its sample. The rearrangement uses TRBV30 and TRBJ2-3; 9 nucleotides match TRBD2. CDR1 and CDR2 (germline): GTSNPN, SVGIG (reference sequence). This CDR3 spans 18 amino acids. Trimming cost V 0 bases and J 6 bases; bases outside gene matches: 16. The CDR3 DNA reads as TGTGCCTGGAGTGTCTTGGGTTTTCGCGGGGGGGCTTCCGATACGCAGTATTTT. Translation: CAWSVLGFRGGASDTQYF.

The J gene is TRBJ1-5, the V gene TRBV7-8, with D perhaps matching TRBD1 (5 bases). In germline, CDR1 is SGHVS, CDR2 FQNEAQ. The CDR3 spans 15 residues. V shed 0 bases and J shed 5 bases, with 11 bases lying between them. The CDR3 here is CASSLAGGYHQPQHF. DNA for the CDR3: TGTGCCAGCAGCTTAGCGGGGGGGTACCATCAGCCCCAGCATTTT.

The rearrangement links TRBV6-6 to TRBJ2-7; D gene unclear. The V end was cut by 6 bases, the J end by 7 bases, with 10 bases between. The germline V gene has CDR1 MNHNY and CDR2 SVGAGI (reference sequence). This CDR3 comprises 11 residues. The chain's CDR3 is CASSASVEQYF. Written as DNA, the CDR3 is TGTGCCAGCAGCGCCTCCGTGGAGCAGTACTTC.

V is TRBV11-1 and J is TRBJ2-2; TRBD1 might be the D (6 bases). The CDR3 covers 15 residues. V was trimmed by 1 base and J by 4 bases, leaving 10 bases between them. Germline values: CDR1 SGHAT, CDR2 FQDESV (reference sequence). The CDR3: CASSLGGPITGELFF. CDR3 nucleotides: TGTGCCAGCAGCTTAGGGGGGCCGATCACCGGGGAGCTGTTTTTT. Complete variable domain (other parts from reference TRBV11-1 and TRBJ2-2): EAEVAQSPRYKITEKSQAVAFWCDPISGHATLYWYRQILGQGPELLVQFQDESVVDDSQLPKDRFSAERLKGVDSTLKIQPAELGDSAMYLCASSLGGPITGELFFGEGSRLTVL.

The rearrangement joins TRBV7-2 to TRBJ1-1; D remains unclear. Between the trimmed V and J ends, which lost 0 bases and 10 bases, there was a span of 12 bases. The CDR3 runs to 13 residues. The germline gives CDR1 SGHTA, CDR2 FQGNSA. The CDR3 loop is CASSLAQLNGAFF. CDR3 nucleotide sequence: TGTGCCAGCAGCTTAGCACAGCTGAACGGAGCTTTCTTT.

The CDR3 bases are TGTGCCAGCAGTTCCGGGATTTGGGAGACCCAGTACTTC. Encoded protein: CASSSGIWETQYF. V is TRBV6-5 and J is TRBJ2-5, with D possibly TRBD2 on 5 matching bases. The CDR3 is 13 amino acids. The germline V and J ends were trimmed by 4 bases and 5 bases, with 11 bases remaining between them. Germline V gene lookup returns CDR1 MNHEY and CDR2 SVGAGI.